This passage covers 29 T cell receptor beta chains from one sample sequenced in a study of vaccination and CD4 T cells after COVID-19 (dated 2022 in TCRdb). The library was generated by PCR. The run used an Illumina iSeq 100. DNA from cultured CD4+ T cells underwent TCR sequencing with the Oncomine TCR Beta short-read assay at the Johns Hopkins FTIC core. The QIAamp micro DNA kit was used to extract genomic DNA from the cultured CD4+ T cells. TCRdb applied fastp at Q25 and MiXCR to the public reads, then kept only in-frame beta chains. Under each unique CDR3 protein, matching rows form one entry showing the most common genes and DNA. Recorded for this sample are roughly 9,500 distinct CDR3 sequences; around 37% of them occurred a single time. The ten largest clonotypes hold 25% to 30% of the sample. The treatment or condition label, read with the paper, signifies: roughly 11-day PBMC culture with coronavirus spike peptide pools or control peptides (ViraFEST assay). CD4+ T cells from unexposed donors were collected before the COVID-19 pandemic (2011-2018).

No antigen has been assigned to these receptors. Sequencing used CD4+ T cells from blood, cultured in vitro. The receptors were sampled from a human donor in good health.

The table lists this clonotype with a few counts. The CDR3 reads CASSLEQGRNTEAFF. CDR3 DNA sequence: TGTGCCAGCAGCTTGGAACAGGGACGGAACACTGAAGCTTTCTTT. The chain employs TRBV5-4 and TRBJ1-1; D might be TRBD1 (6 bases). Trimming removed 0 bases at V and 1 base at J, with 10 bases between. CDR3 size: 15 residues. From germline, CDR1 is SGHNT and CDR2 YYREEE (reference sequence).

The gene calls are TRBV24-1 and TRBJ1-5; D is unresolved. Trimming stripped 0 bases from V and 0 bases from J, with 8 bases between. The V gene's germline CDR1 is KGHDR and CDR2 SFDVKD. This CDR3 has 16 amino acids. Here the CDR3 reads CATSDLGPNSNQPQHF. The CDR3 DNA sequence: TGTGCCACCAGTGATTTGGGCCCTAATAGCAATCAGCCCCAGCATTTT.

By share, this clonotype ranks as medium-sized. This chain connects TRBV20-1 to TRBJ1-5, with D perhaps matching TRBD1 (6 bases). The CDR3 loop spans 15 amino acids. Trimming stripped 3 bases from V and 1 base from J, with 13 bases between. Germline loops: CDR1 DFQATT, CDR2 SNEGSKA (reference sequence). The CDR3 spells CSASRQVKSNQPQHF. The CDR3 DNA follows: TGCAGTGCTAGTCGACAGGTAAAGAGCAATCAGCCCCAGCATTTT.

The DNA for the CDR3 is TGTGCCAGCAGCCACGGCGGGACGCGAGAGACCCAGTACTTC. Its protein is CASSHGGTRETQYF. J is TRBJ2-5 and V is TRBV14; tentatively, D is TRBD2 (6 bases). V was clipped by 3 bases and J by 4 bases, with 12 bases between them. The CDR3 is made up of 14 amino acids. The germline V gene has CDR1 SGHDN and CDR2 FVKESK.

V gene TRBV12-3 or TRBV12-4 combines with J gene TRBJ1-1; D not certain. This CDR3 has 14 residues. Trimming left V 2 bases short and J 4 bases short, with 11 bases between. DNA for the CDR3: TGTGCCAGCAGTTTAAAGGGAGGGAGCACTGAAGCTTTCTTT. Protein: CASSLKGGSTEAFF.

This rearrangement joins TRBV7-6 to TRBJ2-1, with 11 bases aligning to TRBD2. The germline CDR1 and CDR2 sequences are SGHVS and FNYEAQ. The junction had 7 bases not matched to a gene; V was cut back by 0 bases and J by 9 bases. This CDR3 is built from 16 residues. CDR3 nucleotides: TGTGCCAGCAGCTTAGCGGCGGTAGCGGGAGGGGGTGAGCAGTTCTTC. Amino acids: CASSLAAVAGGGEQFF.

The chain carries TRBV11-2 and TRBJ2-5, with 15 positions matching TRBD2. Germline V gene sequence: CDR1 SGHAT, CDR2 FQNNGV. Trimming removed 5 bases from V and 5 bases from J; junction bases left unmatched: 3. The CDR3 extends over 15 amino acids. The CDR3 here is CASSPGTSGRETQYF. The CDR3 DNA is TGTGCCAGCAGCCCCGGGACTAGCGGGAGGGAGACCCAGTACTTC.

This clonotype was recorded a few times. The J gene is TRBJ1-1, the V gene TRBV6-1; D possibly corresponds to TRBD1 (6 bases). Trimming shortened V by 3 bases and J by 2 bases, and 7 bases separated the two germline ends. This CDR3 has 13 amino acids. Germline CDR1 MNHNS, CDR2 SASEGT. The CDR3 here is CASSDRGNTEAFF. The CDR3 nucleotides read TGTGCCAGCAGTGACAGGGGTAACACTGAAGCTTTCTTT.

J is TRBJ2-7 and V is TRBV11-2; 10 positions agree with TRBD1. CDR3 length equals 16 residues. The V gene end was trimmed by 8 bases and the J gene end by 3 bases; junction bases not matched to a gene: 13. Germline CDR1 reads SGHAT; CDR2 reads FQNNGV. This chain's CDR3 is CASATIPGTGDYEQYF. The DNA of the CDR3 is TGTGCCAGCGCCACCATACCCGGGACAGGGGACTACGAGCAGTACTTC.

V usage is TRBV20-1 and J usage is TRBJ2-2; 10 nucleotides line up with TRBD2. Germline lookup yields CDR1 DFQATT and CDR2 SNEGSKA (reference sequence). The CDR3 sequence is 15 residues long. The trim removed 3 bases at V and 7 bases at J, leaving 8 bases unmatched. The chain's CDR3 is CSASRSGRAGGELFF. For the CDR3, the DNA is TGCAGTGCTAGTAGGAGCGGGAGGGCCGGCGGGGAGCTGTTTTTT.

The gene calls are TRBV4-3 and TRBJ2-2; either TRBD1 or TRBD2 may fit D (6 bases each). Germline lookup yields CDR1 LGHNA and CDR2 YSLEER. The CDR3 has 17 residues. V was pared by 1 base and J by 2 bases, with 14 bases between. The CDR3 region has the DNA TGCGCCAGCAGCCAAGGCGTCGGGGGCTCTAACACCGGGGAGCTGTTTTTT. Its protein product is CASSQGVGGSNTGELFF.

This clonotype was detected only a few times. The chain combines TRBV6-1 with TRBJ2-7; TRBD2 matches at 11 bases. Germline assignment: CDR1 MNHNS and CDR2 SASEGT. The CDR3 is 14 amino acids. Trimming at V came to 6 bases and at J to 1 base, leaving 2 bases not matched to a gene. The CDR3 spells CASRGTSGSYEQYF. CDR3 in DNA: TGTGCCAGCAGAGGGACTAGCGGTTCCTACGAGCAGTACTTC.

A few counts support this clonotype. V is TRBV20-1 and J is TRBJ1-6, with TRBD1 matching over 9 bases. The germline V gene encodes CDR1 DFQATT and CDR2 SNEGSKA (reference sequence). Trimming took 5 bases from V and 3 from J; bases not matched to a gene: 2. The CDR3 length is 14 residues. The CDR3 loop reads CSAGQGFYNSPLHF. CDR3 nucleotides: TGCAGTGCTGGACAGGGGTTCTATAATTCACCCCTCCACTTT.

This chain links TRBV6-1 with TRBJ2-1; tentatively, D is TRBD1 or TRBD2 (6 bases each). The germline V and J ends were trimmed by 1 base and 3 bases, with 13 bases remaining between them. The germline gives CDR1 MNHNS, CDR2 SASEGT. The CDR3 has 16 residues. The CDR3 bases are TGTGCCAGCAGTGAAGGGGGGGCGGTGGACTACAATGAGCAGTTCTTC. Residues: CASSEGGAVDYNEQFF.

This clonotype was picked up a small number of times. V usage is TRBV24-1 and J usage is TRBJ2-2; the D is unclear. The CDR3 length is 11 residues. Between the trimmed V and J ends, which lost 5 bases and 7 bases, there was a span of 4 bases. Germline V gene data show CDR1 as KGHDR and CDR2 as SFDVKD. CDR3 coding DNA: TGTGCCACCAGTGTTGGCGGGGAGCTGTTTTTT. This codes for CATSVGGELFF.

The chain is built from TRBV6-2 or TRBV6-3 and TRBJ1-2; the D is unclear. CDR1 is MNHEY and CDR2 is SVGEGT in the germline V gene. V gave up 11 bases and J gave up 0 bases, with 13 bases separating them. This CDR3 has 13 amino acids. CDR3 DNA: TGTGCCTCTCGACTTTTATCTAACTATGGCTACACCTTC. Protein: CASRLLSNYGYTF.

In this sample, this clonotype turned up a few times. The CDR3: CAASAGDENIQYF. The DNA of the CDR3 is TGTGCCGCCTCGGCGGGGGATGAAAACATTCAGTACTTC. This chain links TRBV24-1 with TRBJ2-4; 7 bases align to TRBD2. The CDR3 runs to 13 residues. From germline, CDR1 is KGHDR and CDR2 SFDVKD. V shed 12 bases and J 5 bases; nucleotides not matched to a gene: 9.

The count of this clonotype is one. The chain is built from TRBV7-2 and TRBJ2-7; a weak D match, TRBD2 (6 bases). Per the germline V gene, CDR1 is SGHTA and CDR2 is FQGNSA. Trimming left V 1 base short and J 2 bases short, with 12 bases between. CDR3 length equals 15 residues. CDR3 amino acids: CASSLVGSGPYEQYF. The CDR3 nucleotides read TGTGCCAGCAGCTTAGTGGGTAGCGGCCCCTACGAGCAGTACTTC.

The table lists this clonotype with a few counts. This chain connects TRBV7-9 to TRBJ2-1; 7 bases are a match to TRBD1. Germline CDR1 is SEHNR and CDR2 is FQNEAQ (reference sequence). The CDR3 has 16 amino acids. With V trimmed by 5 bases and J by 6 bases, 13 bases remained unmatched. The CDR3 DNA sequence: TGTGCCAGCAGCCAGCAATTTGCAGGGGGAAGCAATGAGCAGTTCTTC. It translates to CASSQQFAGGSNEQFF.

On this clonotype: A much larger clone differs by one base, so this may be a read error. The V gene is TRBV25-1, the J gene TRBJ1-5; the D gene is possibly TRBD1 (6 bases). Trimming left V 4 bases short and J 11 bases short, with 21 bases between. The CDR3 covers 15 residues. CDR1 and CDR2 (germline): MGHDK, SYGVNS. The CDR3 region has the DNA TGTGCCAGCAGTGGCAAAACAGGGACCGGGGGAGCCCAGCATTTT. Its translation is CASSGKTGTGGAQHF.

V is TRBV7-3 and J is TRBJ2-1; the match to TRBD2 covers 9 bases. Germline CDR1 SGHTA, CDR2 FQGTGA. Trimming removed 2 bases from V and 8 bases from J; junction bases left unmatched: 7. The CDR3 is 15 residues long. CDR3 residues: CASSLSGTSSYEQFF. The CDR3 region has the DNA TGTGCCAGCAGCTTATCCGGGACTAGCAGCTATGAGCAGTTCTTC.

The CDR3 is CASSQDFSGVKEQYF. The CDR3 DNA sequence: TGTGCCAGCAGCCAAGATTTCTCGGGAGTAAAAGAGCAGTACTTC. This chain connects TRBV4-2 to TRBJ2-7; D might be TRBD2 (6 bases). The CDR3 runs 15 residues. Per germline, CDR1 LGHNA and CDR2 YNFKEQ. V lost 0 bases and J 7 bases, leaving 16 bases between the germline ends.

This clonotype counts as medium-sized (0.01 to 0.1%). The genes are TRBV15 and TRBJ1-2, with 7 bases aligning to TRBD1. The CDR3 totals 14 residues. V shed 1 base, J shed 3 bases, and the junction held 2 bases outside the gene matches. The germline gives CDR1 LNHNV, CDR2 YYDKDF (reference sequence). CDR3 in amino acids: CATSRGDRDYGYTF. Written as DNA, the CDR3 is TGTGCCACCAGCAGAGGGGACAGAGACTATGGCTACACCTTC.

J is TRBJ2-1 and V is TRBV7-3; perhaps TRBD2 as D (5 bases). V was clipped by 5 bases and J by 3 bases, with 14 bases between them. This CDR3 spans 15 amino acids. From germline, CDR1 is SGHTA and CDR2 FQGTGA. CDR3 in DNA: TGTGCCAGCAGCCCTCTCGGAGGACTCTACAATGAGCAGTTCTTC. Encoded protein: CASSPLGGLYNEQFF.

The chain joins TRBV6-1 to TRBJ2-2; TRBD1 matches at 9 bases. The CDR3 extends over 14 amino acids. V trimming: 7 bases; J trimming: 6 bases; junction bases outside the gene matches: 6. Germline CDR1 and CDR2: MNHNS and SASEGT. In nucleotides, the CDR3 is TGTGCCAGCACCCCAGACAGGGGGGCCGGGGAGCTGTTTTTT. As protein: CASTPDRGAGELFF.

The chain joins TRBV30 to TRBJ1-2; TRBD1 matches at 7 bases. Germline-derived CDR1 and CDR2 are GTSNPN and SVGIG (reference sequence). Trimming cost V 3 bases and J 1 base; bases outside gene matches: 5. The CDR3 contains 14 residues. CDR3 nucleotide sequence: TGTGCCTGGAGCAGACAGGGAAGTAACTATGGCTACACCTTC. Amino acid sequence: CAWSRQGSNYGYTF.

This clonotype has only a few counts. V gene TRBV7-9 combines with J gene TRBJ1-1; the D is unclear. V shed 2 bases and J shed 11 bases, with 9 bases lying between them. CDR1 SEHNR and CDR2 FQNEAQ come from the germline V gene (reference sequence). This CDR3 contains 11 residues. The CDR3 here is CASSLTPDAFF. The CDR3 DNA sequence: TGTGCCAGCAGCTTAACCCCGGACGCTTTCTTT.

This clonotype was counted only a few times. The V call is TRBV27, the J call TRBJ2-7; 7 bases map to TRBD1. The V gene's germline CDR1 is MNHEY and CDR2 SMNVEV (reference sequence). Trimming at V came to 5 bases and at J to 0 bases, leaving 7 bases not matched to a gene. This CDR3 is built from 15 residues. The CDR3 coding sequence is TGTGCCAGCAGTCCAATGGGACAGACCTCCTACGAGCAGTACTTC. The encoded protein is CASSPMGQTSYEQYF.

This clonotype was picked up a small number of times. This chain connects TRBV2 to TRBJ2-1; D not resolved. Germline V gene data show CDR1 as SNHLY and CDR2 as FYNNEI. The CDR3 runs 14 residues. Trimming removed 6 bases from V and 2 bases from J, with 11 bases in between. CDR3 residues: CASRRTSTYNEQFF. For the CDR3, the DNA is TGTGCCAGCAGGAGGACGAGTACCTACAATGAGCAGTTCTTC.